This T cell receptor (beta chain) was identified in a study of T-cell memory formation after mild COVID-19. MiXCR, applied by TCRdb to the 5' RACE reads, yields one record per CDR3 protein. The sample contains roughly 450,000 distinct CDR3 sequences, approximately 19% of which appear only once. Turning to this clonotype: The antigen is not known.

The V and J ends lost 5 bases and 0 bases, in that order; junction bases with no gene match: 12. The CDR3 is 17 amino acids. Germline lookup yields CDR1 DFQATT and CDR2 SNEGSKA (reference sequence). Study-wide points: In pre-infection memory, a portion of responding clones appeared, which suggested that cross-reactive memory joined.

This sequence originates from a man aged 18 to 30 who had mild COVID-19 (a few samples of this study predate the infection). Cell type and time point are not known. The sample comprised PBMCs or a T cell subset sorted from them (not recorded which). The V gene is TRBV20-1, the J gene TRBJ2-1, with 8 nucleotides matching TRBD2. The CDR3 reads CSASRLAPCNSYNEQFF. The CDR3 DNA sequence: TGCAGTGCTTCCCGACTAGCGCCCTGCAACTCCTACAATGAGCAGTTCTTC.